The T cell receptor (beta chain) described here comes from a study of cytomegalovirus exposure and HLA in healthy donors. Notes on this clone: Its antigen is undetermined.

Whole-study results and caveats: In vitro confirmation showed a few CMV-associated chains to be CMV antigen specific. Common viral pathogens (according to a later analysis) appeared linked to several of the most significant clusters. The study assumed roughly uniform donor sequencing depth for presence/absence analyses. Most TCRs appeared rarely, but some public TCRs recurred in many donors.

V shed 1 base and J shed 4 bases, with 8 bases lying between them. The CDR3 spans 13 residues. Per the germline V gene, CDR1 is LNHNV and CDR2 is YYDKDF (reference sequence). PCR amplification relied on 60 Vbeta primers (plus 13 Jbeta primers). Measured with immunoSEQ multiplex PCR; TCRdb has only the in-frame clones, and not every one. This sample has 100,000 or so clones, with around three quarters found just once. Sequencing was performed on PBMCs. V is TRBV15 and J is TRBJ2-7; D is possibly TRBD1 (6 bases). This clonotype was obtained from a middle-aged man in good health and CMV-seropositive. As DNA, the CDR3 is TGTGCCACCAGCAGAGGAGGACAGTACGAGCAGTACTTC. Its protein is CATSRGGQYEQYF.